This T cell receptor beta chain was sequenced for a study of neurological immune-mediated disorders. Overall study context: There were around 35 multiple sclerosis patients; approximately 31 were relapsing-remitting and 3 were secondary progressive.

With respect to this clonotype: A single base separates this from a much larger clone, so it may be a read error.

TCRdb re-derived calls from the 5' RACE reads in MiXCR, one entry per CDR3 protein. The sample holds 35,000 to 50,000 distinct CDR3 sequences, more than 2% seen once. This receptor was obtained from a man aged 50 or older with multiple sclerosis. What was sequenced was PBMCs.

The CDR3 spells CGARDLTSAYNEQFF. The CDR3 DNA sequence: TGCGGTGCTAGAGATTTGACTAGCGCTTACAATGAGCAGTTCTTC. The chain employs TRBV20-1 and TRBJ2-1; TRBD2 matches 8 bases. The CDR3 has 15 amino acids. CDR1 is DFQATT, CDR2 SNEGSKA, per germline (reference sequence).